Only a few counts were recorded for the clone carrying this TCR beta chain. Its antigen is undetermined. Time point of the sample: newly diagnosed GD, antithyroid drugs for less than 3 months. Generation of the TCR library employed RNA extracted from PBMCs. A blood draw put roughly 10 milliliters of peripheral blood into EDTA tubes. This entry belongs to a study of regulatory T cells in long-lasting Graves disease. For the study at large: Antithyroid drugs had been taken by newly diagnosed Graves' patients for under 3 months.

For TCR beta, libraries came from iRepertoire HTBI primers and Arm-PCR of CDR3 regions. Via MiXCR, TCRdb re-called the multiplex PCR reads, giving one row per CDR3 protein. The data contain some 600,000 distinct CDR3 sequences, 15% to 20% of them singletons. Study conclusions and caveats: Persistent disease preferred TRBV28, TRBJ1-2 and TRBJ2-5.

Germline V CDR1 and CDR2: MNHNS, SASEGT. This CDR3 region has 15 residues. J lost 1 base, V lost 6 bases, and 8 bases had no gene match. The same data also went into a second study, on T cells in Graves' hyperthyroidism and ophthalmopathy.

The TCR sequence derives from a man between 18 and 35 years old with Graves disease. This specimen was peripheral blood mononuclear cells (PBMCs), taken at new diagnosis, from a patient treated with antithyroid drugs. The rearrangement links TRBV6-1 to TRBJ2-5, with 7 bases identical to TRBD2. The DNA of the CDR3 is TGTGCCAGCAGCCTCGAGGGGAGGGCCCAAGAGACCCAGTACTTC. Its translation is CASSLEGRAQETQYF.